This TCR beta chain came from a study of T-cell reconstitution after alpha-beta-depleted transplantation in children. Germline CDR1 LNHNV, CDR2 YYDKDF (reference sequence). The CDR3 is 15 residues long. Trimming cost V 1 base and J 0 bases; bases outside gene matches: 2. Construction of the TCRbeta library involved unique molecular identifiers. A single record per CDR3 protein comes from TCRdb applying MiXCR to the PCR reads. The table lists around 250,000 distinct CDR3 sequences, 7.5% to 9.5% of them singletons, with just under 6.5% in the top ten. The receptor was derived from a male patient aged 10 to 17 who had a stem cell transplant for acute lymphoblastic leukemia, so the T cells may come from the graft donor. Sequenced here: PBMCs, mostly from graft donor cells, sampled 180 days after TCRalphabeta/CD19-depleted stem cell transplant. The chain couples TRBV15 to TRBJ1-1, with 7 positions matching TRBD1. The CDR3 region has the DNA TGTGCCACCAGCAGAGTGGGACAGATGAACACTGAAGCTTTCTTT. Protein sequence: CATSRVGQMNTEAFF.